A single sample gave rise to the 16 T cell receptor beta chains below, sequenced in a study of blood T cell repertoires in COVID-19. Profiled with immunoSEQ multiplex PCR; TCRdb holds only in-frame clones, not every one. Of some 70,000 clones in the sample, about four fifths were seen once. Material: peripheral blood. The receptors were sampled from a woman aged 55-70 years with acute or convalescent COVID-19.

The gene calls are TRBV20-1 and TRBJ2-7, with 8 bases fitting TRBD1. Germline V CDR1 and CDR2: DFQATT, SNEGSKA (reference sequence). V was clipped by 5 bases and J by 12 bases; unmatched bases: 0. This CDR3 is built from 8 residues. CDR3 bases: TGCAGTGCTGGACAGGGGTACTTC. Amino acids: CSAGQGYF.

The count of this clone is one. Here the CDR3 reads CASSVDRANSPLHF. For the CDR3, the DNA is TGTGCCAGCAGCGTGGACAGGGCTAATTCACCCCTCCACTTT. V is TRBV9 and J is TRBJ1-6; 8 nucleotides align to TRBD1. The trim removed 2 bases at V and 6 bases at J, leaving 1 base unmatched. Germline CDR1 reads SGDLS; CDR2 reads YYNGEE. There are 14 residues in the CDR3.

The V and J genes are TRBV5-6 and TRBJ2-1; 8 positions match TRBD1. J gave up 8 bases and V 2 bases, and 6 bases lay outside the gene matches. Germline V gives CDR1 SGHDT, CDR2 YYEEEE. The CDR3 runs 14 residues. CDR3 sequence reads: CASSLTGGGDEQFF. The CDR3 coding sequence is TGTGCCAGCAGCTTAACAGGGGGTGGTGATGAGCAGTTCTTC.

This clone was seen a single time. The chain has TRBV27 and TRBJ2-7, with 11 bases matching TRBD1. Germline V gives CDR1 MNHEY, CDR2 SMNVEV (reference sequence). J gave up 3 bases and V 6 bases, and 7 bases lay outside the gene matches. The length of the CDR3 is 15 residues. The CDR3 reads CASRRGTGGFYEQYF. CDR3 bases: TGTGCCAGCAGGCGAGGGACAGGGGGTTTCTACGAGCAGTACTTC.

The rearrangement joins TRBV2 to TRBJ1-4; D might be TRBD1 (6 bases). The CDR3 contains 14 residues. V was cut by 6 bases and J by 8 bases, with 16 bases left in between. Germline V gene data show CDR1 as SNHLY and CDR2 as FYNNEI. The CDR3 DNA follows: TGTGCCAGCAGCCTGGACAGCACGAAGGAAAAACTGTTTTTT. Residues: CASSLDSTKEKLFF.

This chain uses TRBV4-3 with TRBJ2-7; possible D gene TRBD2, 6 bases. Germline lookup yields CDR1 LGHNA and CDR2 YSLEER. The CDR3 runs 16 residues. The V end was cut by 3 bases, the J end by 5 bases, with 20 bases between. In DNA, the CDR3 is TGCGCCAGCAGCCAGGGGGGAGCCCGAGGGCTTAACGAGCAGTACTTC. It encodes CASSQGGARGLNEQYF.

This clone was seen only a few times. The chain has TRBV6-5 and TRBJ1-2; possible D gene TRBD1, 5 bases. V lost 5 bases and J lost 3, with 10 bases in between. The CDR3 contains 13 residues. Germline loops: CDR1 MNHEY, CDR2 SVGAGI. The CDR3 sequence is CASSPLGHYGYTF. CDR3 DNA sequence: TGTGCCAGCAGTCCCCTGGGGCACTATGGCTACACCTTC.

The V gene is TRBV28, the J gene TRBJ2-7; D is perhaps TRBD2 (6 bases). Trimming shortened V by 8 bases and J by 0 bases, and 11 bases separated the two germline ends. CDR3 length: 13 residues. Germline V gene lookup returns CDR1 MDHEN and CDR2 SYDVKM. CDR3 DNA sequence: TGTGCCAGCGCCGCCGGGAGCTCCTACGAGCAGTACTTC. Translating gives CASAAGSSYEQYF.

The rearrangement uses TRBV11-1 and TRBJ2-5, with 9 bases aligning to TRBD2. Losses at the gene ends were 4 bases for V and 5 bases for J; bases not matched to a gene: 8. Germline V gene sequence: CDR1 SGHAT, CDR2 FQDESV (reference sequence). CDR3 size: 15 residues. The chain's CDR3 is CASSSSGGFGETQYF. The CDR3 DNA follows: TGTGCCAGCAGCTCCAGCGGGGGGTTTGGGGAGACCCAGTACTTC.

This chain links TRBV19 with TRBJ1-6; TRBD1 is a possible D gene (6 bases). Trimming removed 4 bases at V and 7 bases at J, with 17 bases between. Per germline, CDR1 LNHDA and CDR2 SQIVND (reference sequence). CDR3 length: 16 amino acids. CDR3: CASSTETGKVNSPLHF. The CDR3 bases are TGTGCCAGTAGTACTGAGACAGGAAAGGTGAATTCACCCCTCCACTTT.

The genes are TRBV7-6 and TRBJ2-2; 9 bases match TRBD1. The ends lost 4 bases at V and 8 bases at J; junction bases unmatched: 14. This CDR3 region has 17 residues. Germline V gene data show CDR1 as SGHVS and CDR2 as FNYEAQ. In DNA, the CDR3 is TGTGCCAGCAGCTCGTTGGATCGACAGGGGGGAAGAGGGGAGCTGTTTTTT. This codes for CASSSLDRQGGRGELFF.

Notes on this clone: Germline and junction disagree at one end, which may indicate a read error. This chain uses TRBV6-5 with TRBJ2-7; D is perhaps TRBD2 (6 bases). Looked up from germline, CDR1 is MNHEY and CDR2 is SVGAGI. The CDR3 consists of 15 residues. DNA for the CDR3: TGTGCCAGCAGATCCTCGGGAGTCCCCTCCCACGAGCAGTACTTC. This codes for CASRSSGVPSHEQYF.

V usage is TRBV5-4 and J usage is TRBJ1-2; D remains unclear. Between the trimmed V and J ends, which lost 7 bases and 5 bases, there was a span of 18 bases. CDR1 is SGHNT and CDR2 is YYREEE in the germline V gene (reference sequence). The CDR3 runs 14 residues. In DNA, the CDR3 is TGTGCCAGCTGTACAGTTCCAGGAAATTATGGCTACACCTTC. Protein product: CASCTVPGNYGYTF.

The rearrangement joins TRBV9 to TRBJ2-1, with 8 bases aligning to TRBD2. The CDR3 totals 17 residues. With V trimmed by 0 bases and J by 1 base, 6 bases remained unmatched. The germline V gene encodes CDR1 SGDLS and CDR2 YYNGEE. The CDR3 loop reads CASSVALLAASYNEQFF. The CDR3, as DNA: TGTGCCAGCAGCGTAGCACTACTAGCGGCTTCCTACAATGAGCAGTTCTTC. Complete variable domain (other parts from reference TRBV9 and TRBJ2-1): DSGVTQTPKHLITATGQRVTLRCSPRSGDLSVYWYQQSLDQGLQFLIQYYNGEERAKGNILERFSAQQFPDLHSELNLSSLELGDSALYFCASSVALLAASYNEQFFGPGTRLTVL.

This clone was seen once. The CDR3 sequence: CASSSPGLVDNEQFF. CDR3 nucleotide sequence: TGTGCCAGCAGTTCGCCGGGACTAGTGGATAATGAGCAGTTCTTC. This sequence joins TRBV6-2 or TRBV6-3 and TRBJ2-1; TRBD2 matches at 8 bases. The CDR3 loop spans 15 amino acids. Trimming removed 4 bases from V and 7 bases from J; junction bases left unmatched: 9. Germline loops: CDR1 MNHEY, CDR2 SVGEGT.

V usage is TRBV7-8 and J usage is TRBJ1-2; D not certain. The CDR3 has 15 amino acids. From germline, CDR1 is SGHVS and CDR2 FQNEAQ. V lost 1 base to trimming and J lost 8 bases, with 17 bases between them. The CDR3 reads CASSLVGSPTIGYTF. CDR3 nucleotides: TGTGCCAGCAGCTTAGTCGGCTCCCCAACTATCGGCTACACCTTC.